This TCR beta chain is from a study of siplizumab effects on memory and regulatory T cells. The method was immunoSEQ multiplex PCR; TCRdb's version includes in-frame clones alone and lacks a portion of them. The sample has about 110,000 clones; about 92% are singletons. Trimming took 0 bases from V and 5 from J; bases not matched to a gene: 0. CDR3 size: 14 residues. Per the germline V gene, CDR1 is SGHRS and CDR2 is YFSETQ. The TCR was taken from a human donor in good health. The sequencing sample was made of CD4+ T cells sorted from blood. V usage is TRBV5-1 and J usage is TRBJ2-7; 12 bases line up with TRBD1. As DNA, the CDR3 is TGCGCCAGCAGCTTGGGGGACAGGGGGCACGAGCAGTACTTC. Encoded protein: CASSLGDRGHEQYF. The full variable domain, completed using reference TRBV5-1 and TRBJ2-7, is KAGVTQTPRYLIKTRGQQVTLSCSPISGHRSVSWYQQTPGQGLQFLFEYFSETQRNKGNFPGRFSGRQFSNSRSEMNVSTLELGDSALYLCASSLGDRGHEQYFGPGTRLTVT.